This TCR beta chain is drawn from a study of PD-1 blockade in classical Hodgkin lymphoma. The V gene's germline CDR1 is MDHEN and CDR2 SYDVKM. Trimming took off 4 bases at V and 7 bases at J, with 7 bases between the two ends. The CDR3 covers 11 residues. Comment on this clone: The antigen is not known.

Assay: immunoSEQ multiplex PCR; the TCRdb copy retains only in-frame clones and omits some. The top ten hold over 40% of the sample, which has about 6,600 clones, roughly 86% seen once. Every single patient, without exception, relapsed after autologous stem cell transplantation, and brentuximab vedotin exposure varied. Study-wide points: Those starting nivolumab under 1 year post-ASCT were excluded.

The receptor comes from a human donor with classical Hodgkin lymphoma. Specimen: peripheral blood mononuclear cells (PBMCs), collected before the second cycle of nivolumab. The genes are TRBV28 and TRBJ1-2; D unresolved. CDR3 coding DNA: TGTGCCAGCAGTTCTGAGAGTGGCTACACCTTC. Its translation: CASSSESGYTF.